This T cell receptor beta chain was sequenced in a study of cytomegalovirus exposure and HLA in healthy donors. Broader study findings: In an earlier analysis, most TCR beta V segments were productive about 87% or about 30% of the time. TCR beta sequences reportedly predicted most subjects' HLA-A and HLA-B alleles accurately. Among the most significant clusters, several appeared linked to common viral pathogens in a later analysis. The authors excluded some V segments, including TRBV6-2 and TRBV6-3, as indistinguishable.

The germline gives CDR1 SGHRS, CDR2 YFSETQ. This CDR3 contains 17 residues. The PCR had 60 Vbeta and 13 Jbeta primers. Assay used: immunoSEQ multiplex PCR; TCRdb lists only in-frame clones, some missing. The sample carries roughly 100,000 clones, around 80% recorded once. On this clone itself: Its antigen is unknown.

This sequence joins TRBV5-1 and TRBJ2-5; TRBD1 aligns across 7 bases. The tail of the sequence fits TRBJ2-7 better, so the J call may be wrong. Sequencing was performed on PBMCs. This clonotype originated in a woman aged 45 to 65 in good health and CMV-seropositive. The CDR3 region has the DNA TGCGCCAGCAGCTTGGTAGGGGGCCAGCTTGGAATCTACGAGCAGTACTTC. Translating gives CASSLVGGQLGIYEQYF.